These T cell receptor beta chains were read from a single sample in a study of chemoradiotherapy in HPV16-positive cancers. Profiling relied on immunoSEQ multiplex PCR, and the TCRdb table lists in-frame clones only, not all of them. The sample yields approximately 35,000 clones, around four fifths seen once. The sample here was blood, taken from a patient who underwent chemoradiotherapy. The receptors were sampled from a human donor with HPV-associated anogenital cancer. The CDR3 runs from the conserved cysteine through the conserved F or W. The D gene is left open where the match is weak. Size values are once, few and many counts, or a class for expanded clones, and some rows have none.

d_call: TRBD2; j_call: TRBJ2-5; v_call: TRBV6-4; clone_size: .; cdr3_nt: TGTGCCAGCAGTGAGGGGGGGTCCCAAGAGACCCAGTACTTC; cdr3_aa: CASSEGGSQETQYF
d_call: .; j_call: TRBJ2-7; v_call: TRBV5-1; clone_size: .; cdr3_nt: TGCGCCAGCAGCTTGGCTACTCCGGGCCACTACGAGCAGTACTTC; cdr3_aa: CASSLATPGHYEQYF
d_call: TRBD1; j_call: TRBJ1-4; v_call: TRBV5-5; clone_size: .; cdr3_nt: TGTGCCAGCAGCCCCGGACAGGCCAAACTGTTTTTT; cdr3_aa: CASSPGQAKLFF
d_call: .; j_call: TRBJ1-1; v_call: TRBV5-1; clone_size: .; cdr3_nt: TGCGCCAGCAGCTTGGGGACAGTGAACACTGAAGCTTTCTTT; cdr3_aa: CASSLGTVNTEAFF
d_call: TRBD1; j_call: TRBJ2-1; v_call: TRBV29-1; clone_size: .; cdr3_nt: TGCAGCGTTGATAGGTTAGGGACAGGAATAGATGAGCAGTTCTTC; cdr3_aa: CSVDRLGTGIDEQFF
d_call: .; j_call: TRBJ2-1; v_call: TRBV7-3; clone_size: .; cdr3_nt: TGTGCCAGCAGCTTGTCGGCGGGTCCCTACAATGAGCAGTTCTTC; cdr3_aa: CASSLSAGPYNEQFF
d_call: .; j_call: TRBJ2-7; v_call: TRBV11-1; clone_size: .; cdr3_nt: TGTGCCAGCAGCCCAGAAATTTCCGCGGTCCCCTACGAGCAGTACTTC; cdr3_aa: CASSPEISAVPYEQYF
d_call: TRBD2; j_call: TRBJ2-1; v_call: TRBV4-1; clone_size: .; cdr3_nt: TGCGCCAGCAGACTAGCGGGGGGGTCTCACAATGAGCAGTTCTTC; cdr3_aa: CASRLAGGSHNEQFF
d_call: .; j_call: TRBJ1-6; v_call: TRBV7-2; clone_size: few; cdr3_nt: TGTGCCAGCAGCATTAGTCTTAATTCACCCCTCCACTTT; cdr3_aa: CASSISLNSPLHF
d_call: .; j_call: TRBJ2-3; v_call: TRBV6-6; clone_size: .; cdr3_nt: TGTGCCAGCAGTTGGACATCCACAGATACGCAGTATTTT; cdr3_aa: CASSWTSTDTQYF
d_call: .; j_call: TRBJ1-5; v_call: TRBV5-1; clone_size: once; cdr3_nt: TGCGCCAGCAGCACCGGGACACCTAATCAGCCCCAGCATTTT; cdr3_aa: CASSTGTPNQPQHF
d_call: .; j_call: TRBJ1-1; v_call: TRBV18; clone_size: .; cdr3_nt: TGTGCCAGCTCTACGGGAGTCACTGAAGCTTTCTTT; cdr3_aa: CASSTGVTEAFF
d_call: .; j_call: TRBJ2-7; v_call: TRBV5-4; clone_size: .; cdr3_nt: TGTGCCAGCAGCTTGGGTAGAACGATGGGCGAGCAGTACTTC; cdr3_aa: CASSLGRTMGEQYF
d_call: .; j_call: TRBJ1-1; v_call: TRBV15; clone_size: .; cdr3_nt: TGTGCCACCAGCAGAGCGAGGACCCTTCCGAACACTGAAGCTTTCTTT; cdr3_aa: CATSRARTLPNTEAFF
d_call: TRBD2; j_call: TRBJ2-1; v_call: TRBV18; clone_size: .; cdr3_nt: TGTGCCAGCTCACAAACTAGCGGGGGCGATGAGCAGTTCTTC; cdr3_aa: CASSQTSGGDEQFF
d_call: .; j_call: TRBJ2-7; v_call: TRBV13; clone_size: .; cdr3_nt: TGTGCCAGCAGCTTACCGGGGCAGGACTACGAGCAGTACTTC; cdr3_aa: CASSLPGQDYEQYF
d_call: TRBD1; j_call: TRBJ2-1; v_call: TRBV5-1; clone_size: .; cdr3_nt: TGCGCCAGCAGCTTACCTCGGGACAGCTACAATGAGCAGTTCTTC; cdr3_aa: CASSLPRDSYNEQFF
d_call: TRBD1; j_call: TRBJ2-3; v_call: TRBV11-3; clone_size: .; cdr3_nt: TGTGCCAGCAGCTACGACAGGGGGCCCACAGATACGCAGTATTTT; cdr3_aa: CASSYDRGPTDTQYF
d_call: .; j_call: TRBJ1-5; v_call: TRBV19; clone_size: .; cdr3_nt: TGTGCCAGCTCACGAGCGGGGAGCAATCAGCCCCAGCATTTT; cdr3_aa: CASSRAGSNQPQHF
d_call: .; j_call: TRBJ2-7; v_call: TRBV11-2; clone_size: once; cdr3_nt: TGTGCCAGCAGCACTGGGGGTGGATTGGGTCACTACGAGCAGTACTTC; cdr3_aa: CASSTGGGLGHYEQYF
d_call: .; j_call: TRBJ2-1; v_call: TRBV5-3; clone_size: .; cdr3_nt: TGTGCCAGAAGCTTGGGCTCACAGGAGACTTACAATGAGCAGTTCTTC; cdr3_aa: CARSLGSQETYNEQFF
d_call: .; j_call: TRBJ2-2; v_call: TRBV9; clone_size: .; cdr3_nt: TGTGCCGGGGCTACAGGGAACACCGGGGAGCTGTTTTTT; cdr3_aa: CAGATGNTGELFF
d_call: TRBD2; j_call: TRBJ2-3; v_call: TRBV18; clone_size: .; cdr3_nt: TGTGCCAGCTCACCCCTTGGACTAGCGGGGAGCACAGATACGCAGTATTTT; cdr3_aa: CASSPLGLAGSTDTQYF
d_call: .; j_call: TRBJ1-6; v_call: TRBV27; clone_size: .; cdr3_nt: TGTGCCAGCAGTTTGGAGGGGGACCCTAATTCACCCCTCCACTTT; cdr3_aa: CASSLEGDPNSPLHF
d_call: TRBD1; j_call: TRBJ2-7; v_call: TRBV5-1; clone_size: .; cdr3_nt: TGCGCCAGCAGCACAGGACAGGGCCTCACCTCCTACGAGCAGTACTTC; cdr3_aa: CASSTGQGLTSYEQYF
d_call: .; j_call: TRBJ2-7; v_call: TRBV11-2; clone_size: .; cdr3_nt: TGTGCCAGCAGCTTAGAATTTGGCTACGAGCAGTACTTC; cdr3_aa: CASSLEFGYEQYF
d_call: TRBD1; j_call: TRBJ1-6; v_call: TRBV7-3; clone_size: few; cdr3_nt: TGTGCCAGCAGCCGGGACAGGGGCTGGTCACCCCTCCACTTT; cdr3_aa: CASSRDRGWSPLHF
d_call: .; j_call: TRBJ2-5; v_call: TRBV5-4; clone_size: .; cdr3_nt: TGTGCCAGCAGCCTCTGGGGCCCAATCGGGGAGACCCAGTACTTC; cdr3_aa: CASSLWGPIGETQYF
d_call: .; j_call: TRBJ2-1; v_call: TRBV5-1; clone_size: .; cdr3_nt: TGCGCCAGCAGCTTCAAAAAGTCCTACAATGAGCAGTTCTTC; cdr3_aa: CASSFKKSYNEQFF
d_call: TRBD2; j_call: TRBJ2-5; v_call: TRBV7-3; clone_size: .; cdr3_nt: TGTGCCAGCAGCTGGACTAGCGGGGTCCAAGAGACCCAGTACTTC; cdr3_aa: CASSWTSGVQETQYF
d_call: .; j_call: TRBJ1-1; v_call: TRBV9; clone_size: .; cdr3_nt: TGTGCCAGCAGCGCAGGCGGCGGGGGCTTTACTGAAGCTTTCTTT; cdr3_aa: CASSAGGGGFTEAFF
d_call: .; j_call: TRBJ2-3; v_call: TRBV15; clone_size: .; cdr3_nt: TGTGCCACCAGCAGAGCTGGCACAGATACGCAGTATTTT; cdr3_aa: CATSRAGTDTQYF
d_call: .; j_call: TRBJ2-2; v_call: TRBV7-9; clone_size: .; cdr3_nt: TGTGCCAGCAGCTTTGCAGGGGCCACCGGGGAGCTGTTTTTT; cdr3_aa: CASSFAGATGELFF
d_call: .; j_call: TRBJ2-2; v_call: TRBV10-3; clone_size: .; cdr3_nt: TGTGCCACCCGGGACACCTCGAACACCGGGGAGCTGTTTTTT; cdr3_aa: CATRDTSNTGELFF
d_call: .; j_call: TRBJ2-2; v_call: TRBV6-6; clone_size: .; cdr3_nt: TGTGCCAGCAGCAAAAGGGGGGGAGATAACACCGGGGAGCTGTTTTTT; cdr3_aa: CASSKRGGDNTGELFF